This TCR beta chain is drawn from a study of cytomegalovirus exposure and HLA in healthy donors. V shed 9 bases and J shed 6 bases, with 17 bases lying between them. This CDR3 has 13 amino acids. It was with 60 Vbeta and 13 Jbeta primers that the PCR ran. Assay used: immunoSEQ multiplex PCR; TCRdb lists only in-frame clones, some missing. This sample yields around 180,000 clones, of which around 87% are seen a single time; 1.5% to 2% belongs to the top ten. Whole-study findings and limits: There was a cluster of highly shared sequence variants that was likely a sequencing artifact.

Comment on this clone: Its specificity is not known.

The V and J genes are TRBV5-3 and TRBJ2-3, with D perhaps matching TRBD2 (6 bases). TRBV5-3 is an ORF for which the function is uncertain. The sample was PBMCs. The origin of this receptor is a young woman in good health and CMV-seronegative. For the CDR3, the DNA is TGTGCCATGCAGGAGGGCCAATCTGATACGCAGTATTTT. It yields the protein CAMQEGQSDTQYF.